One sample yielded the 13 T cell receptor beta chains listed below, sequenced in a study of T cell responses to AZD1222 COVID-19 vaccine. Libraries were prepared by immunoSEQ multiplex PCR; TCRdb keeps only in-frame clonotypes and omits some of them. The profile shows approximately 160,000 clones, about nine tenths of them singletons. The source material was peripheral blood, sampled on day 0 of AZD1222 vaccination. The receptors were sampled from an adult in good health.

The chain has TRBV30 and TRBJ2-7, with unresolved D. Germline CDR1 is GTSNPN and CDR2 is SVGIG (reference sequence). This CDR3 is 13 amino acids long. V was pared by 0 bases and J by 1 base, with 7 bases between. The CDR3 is CAWSVAVSYEQYF. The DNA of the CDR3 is TGTGCCTGGAGTGTCGCGGTATCCTACGAGCAGTACTTC.

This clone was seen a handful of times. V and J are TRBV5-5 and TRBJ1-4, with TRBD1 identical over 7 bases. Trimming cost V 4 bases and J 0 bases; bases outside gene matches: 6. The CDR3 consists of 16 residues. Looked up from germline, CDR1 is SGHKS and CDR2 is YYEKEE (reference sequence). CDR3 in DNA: TGTGCCAGCAGCACGACAGGGCTCACAACTAATGAAAAACTGTTTTTT. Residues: CASSTTGLTTNEKLFF.

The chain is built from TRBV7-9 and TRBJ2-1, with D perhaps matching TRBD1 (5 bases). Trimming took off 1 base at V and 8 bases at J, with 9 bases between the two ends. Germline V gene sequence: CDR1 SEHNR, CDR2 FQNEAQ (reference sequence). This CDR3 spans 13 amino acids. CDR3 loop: CASSLGRVDEQFF. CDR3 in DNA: TGTGCCAGCAGCTTAGGCAGGGTGGATGAGCAGTTCTTC.

In DNA form, the CDR3 reads TGTGCCAGCAGTCAGCCGGGACTCCTTTCTACCGATACGCAGTATTTT. Residues: CASSQPGLLSTDTQYF. The genes are TRBV28 and TRBJ2-3; possible D gene TRBD2, 6 bases. Germline CDR1 is MDHEN and CDR2 is SYDVKM. The CDR3 has 16 residues. V was shortened by 5 bases and J by 6 bases, with 21 bases between the two germline ends.

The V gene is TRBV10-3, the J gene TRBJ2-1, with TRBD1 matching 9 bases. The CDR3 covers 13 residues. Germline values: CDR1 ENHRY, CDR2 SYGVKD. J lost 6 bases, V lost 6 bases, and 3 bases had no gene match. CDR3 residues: CAIRETGGNEQFF. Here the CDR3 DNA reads TGTGCCATCAGGGAGACAGGGGGCAATGAGCAGTTCTTC.

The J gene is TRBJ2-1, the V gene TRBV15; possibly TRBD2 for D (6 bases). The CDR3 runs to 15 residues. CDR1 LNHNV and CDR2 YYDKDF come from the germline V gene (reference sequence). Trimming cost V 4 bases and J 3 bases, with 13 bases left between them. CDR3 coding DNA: TGTGCCACCAGCACCGAGCGGGCCAACTACAATGAGCAGTTCTTC. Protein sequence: CATSTERANYNEQFF.

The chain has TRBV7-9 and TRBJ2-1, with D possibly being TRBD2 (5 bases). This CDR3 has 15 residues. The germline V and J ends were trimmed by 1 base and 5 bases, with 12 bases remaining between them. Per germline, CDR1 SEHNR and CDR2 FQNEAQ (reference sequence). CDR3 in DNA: TGTGCCAGCAGCTTAGTCCTCCGGGGAAACAATGAGCAGTTCTTC. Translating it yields CASSLVLRGNNEQFF.

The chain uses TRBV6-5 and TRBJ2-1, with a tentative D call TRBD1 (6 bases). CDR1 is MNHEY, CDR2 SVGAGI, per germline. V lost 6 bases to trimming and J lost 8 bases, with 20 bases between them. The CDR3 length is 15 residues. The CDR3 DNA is TGTGCCAGCAGACAGGGTTGGGTACTCATCGATGAGCAGTTCTTC. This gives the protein CASRQGWVLIDEQFF.

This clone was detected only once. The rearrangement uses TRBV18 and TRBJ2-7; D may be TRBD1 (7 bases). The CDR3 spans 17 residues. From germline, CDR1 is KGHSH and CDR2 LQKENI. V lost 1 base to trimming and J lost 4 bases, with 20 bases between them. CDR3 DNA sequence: TGTGCCAGCTCACCACGACAGGGCGGGACGAACAGTTACGAGCAGTACTTC. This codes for CASSPRQGGTNSYEQYF. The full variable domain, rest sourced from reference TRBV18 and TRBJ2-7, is NAGVMQNPRHLVRRRGQEARLRCSPMKGHSHVYWYRQLPEEGLKFMVYLQKENIIDESGMPKERFSAEFPKEGPSILRIQQVVRGDSAAYFCASSPRQGGTNSYEQYFGPGTRLTVT.

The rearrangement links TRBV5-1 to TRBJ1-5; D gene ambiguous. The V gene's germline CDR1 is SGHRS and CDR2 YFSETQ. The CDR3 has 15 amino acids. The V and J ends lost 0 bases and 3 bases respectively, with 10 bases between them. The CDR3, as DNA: TGCGCCAGCAGCTTGGTCCCTGAGGTCAATCAGCCCCAGCATTTT. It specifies CASSLVPEVNQPQHF.

CDR3: CASSLGAPTPPGYNEQFF. The CDR3 nucleotides read TGTGCCAGCAGTTTAGGGGCCCCCACCCCACCCGGGTACAATGAGCAGTTCTTC. The gene calls are TRBV27 and TRBJ2-1; a weak D match, TRBD1 (5 bases). The CDR3 is 18 residues long. Germline V CDR1 and CDR2: MNHEY, SMNVEV (reference sequence). The V end lost 2 bases, the J end lost 4 bases, and 21 bases lay between the germline ends.

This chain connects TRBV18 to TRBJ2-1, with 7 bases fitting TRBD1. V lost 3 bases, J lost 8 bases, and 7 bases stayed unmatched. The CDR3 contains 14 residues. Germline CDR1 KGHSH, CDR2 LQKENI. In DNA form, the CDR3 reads TGTGCCAGCTCACCCCAGGGGGTATACGATGAGCAGTTCTTC. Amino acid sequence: CASSPQGVYDEQFF.

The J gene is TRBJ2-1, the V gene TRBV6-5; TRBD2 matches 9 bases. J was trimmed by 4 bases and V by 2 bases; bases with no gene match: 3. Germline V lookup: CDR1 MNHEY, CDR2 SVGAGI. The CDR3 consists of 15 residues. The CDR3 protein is CASSYRGLAYNEQFF. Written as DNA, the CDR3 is TGTGCCAGCAGTTACCGGGGACTAGCATACAATGAGCAGTTCTTC.